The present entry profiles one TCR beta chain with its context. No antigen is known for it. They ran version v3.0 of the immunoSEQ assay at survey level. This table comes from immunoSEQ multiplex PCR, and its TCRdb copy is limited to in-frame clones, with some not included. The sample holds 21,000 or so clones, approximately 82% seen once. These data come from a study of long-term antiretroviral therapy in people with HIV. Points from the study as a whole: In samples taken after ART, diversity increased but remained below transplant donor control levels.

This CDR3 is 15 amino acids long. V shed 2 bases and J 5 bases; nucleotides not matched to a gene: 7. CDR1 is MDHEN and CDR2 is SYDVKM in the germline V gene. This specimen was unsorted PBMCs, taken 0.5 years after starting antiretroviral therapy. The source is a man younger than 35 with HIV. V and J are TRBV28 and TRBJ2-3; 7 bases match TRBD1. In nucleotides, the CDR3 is TGTGCCAGCAGTTTACCGGGACAGCAGGAAGATACGCAGTATTTT. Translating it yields CASSLPGQQEDTQYF.